This T cell receptor beta chain comes out of a study of blood T cell repertoires in COVID-19. The overall study: The samples span acute and convalescent COVID-19 from the United States, Italy and Spain. T cells, B-cell-depleted T cells, or PBMCs supplied cDNA or gDNA.

The germline gives CDR1 SGHDT, CDR2 YYEEEE. Trimming cost V 4 bases and J 2 bases, with 18 bases left between them. CDR3 length equals 17 residues. In the study's own analysis: Cell counts per sample came from amplifying reference gene primers. Assay: immunoSEQ multiplex PCR; the TCRdb copy retains only in-frame clones and omits some. The DNA was the basis for D and trimming; V, J and clone size are from that table. There are about 170,000 clones in the sample; 70% to 90% occur only once, and just over 2.5% lies in the top ten. During active infection, Seattle patients enrolled and were then monitored through disease.

The sequence was collected from an elderly woman with COVID-19, enrolled during active disease. The chain has TRBV5-6 and TRBJ2-2, with D perhaps TRBD1 (6 bases). The sequencing input was peripheral blood. CDR3: CASSPWTVPLNTGELFF. In nucleotides, the CDR3 is TGTGCCAGCAGCCCCTGGACAGTGCCCCTTAACACCGGGGAGCTGTTTTTT.